Below are 26 T cell receptor beta chains sequenced from a single sample in a study of T cell responses to AZD1222 COVID-19 vaccine. The assay was immunoSEQ multiplex PCR, and TCRdb's table has in-frame clones only and misses some. Of over 80,000 clones listed, roughly 92% are singletons. The sample in question was peripheral blood, obtained 28 days after the second AZD1222 dose. The receptors shown here come from an adult who received the AZD1222 COVID-19 vaccine.

This chain uses TRBV5-4 with TRBJ1-4; no definite D call. This CDR3 is built from 14 residues. Looked up from germline, CDR1 is SGHNT and CDR2 is YYREEE (reference sequence). V lost 4 bases, J lost 2 bases, and 9 bases lay in between. DNA for the CDR3: TGTGCCAGCAGCGAACAGCAGACTAATGAAAAACTGTTTTTT. Translated: CASSEQQTNEKLFF.

This chain joins TRBV5-6 and TRBJ2-3, with D perhaps given as TRBD1 or TRBD2 (5 bases each). Trimming pared 3 bases from V and 8 bases from J, leaving 10 bases between. Germline V gene lookup returns CDR1 SGHDT and CDR2 YYEEEE. There are 12 residues in the CDR3. The CDR3 region has the DNA TGTGCCAGCAGCTCGGGACCCGGTACGCAGTATTTT. Protein: CASSSGPGTQYF.

The J gene is TRBJ1-1, the V gene TRBV5-1, with D tentatively TRBD1 (6 bases). This CDR3 spans 16 amino acids. CDR1 SGHRS and CDR2 YFSETQ come from the germline V gene. V lost 0 bases and J 0 bases, leaving 12 bases between the germline ends. CDR3 residues: CASSLVGGFMNTEAFF. DNA for the CDR3: TGCGCCAGCAGCTTGGTAGGGGGTTTTATGAACACTGAAGCTTTCTTT.

The chain has TRBV7-9 and TRBJ2-5, with D uncertain. The CDR3 extends over 13 amino acids. Per germline, CDR1 SEHNR and CDR2 FQNEAQ (reference sequence). V lost 6 bases to trimming and J lost 9 bases, with 17 bases between them. The CDR3 loop is CASSPSGVKAQYF. The CDR3 bases are TGTGCCAGCAGTCCCTCCGGAGTCAAGGCCCAGTACTTC.

V and J are TRBV2 and TRBJ1-3; the D gene is possibly TRBD1 (5 bases). Germline assignment: CDR1 SNHLY and CDR2 FYNNEI. CDR3 length: 17 amino acids. With 4 bases removed from V and 0 bases from J, the gap between germline ends came to 16 bases. CDR3 residues: CASSGNRDWGSGNTIYF. The DNA for the CDR3 is TGTGCCAGCAGTGGGAACCGGGACTGGGGCTCTGGAAACACCATATATTTT.

The V call is TRBV27, the J call TRBJ2-7; the match to TRBD2 covers 11 bases. The CDR3 is 15 amino acids. The germline CDR1 and CDR2 sequences are MNHEY and SMNVEV (reference sequence). Unmatched junction bases numbered 8, after V lost 3 bases and J lost 7 bases. This CDR3 is CASSFLLAGAREQYF. The DNA of the CDR3 is TGTGCCAGCAGTTTTCTACTAGCGGGAGCACGGGAGCAGTACTTC.

This clone was detected only once. The genes are TRBV19 and TRBJ1-4; 8 bases are shared with TRBD1. CDR1 LNHDA and CDR2 SQIVND come from the germline V gene (reference sequence). J gave up 5 bases and V 6 bases, and 5 bases lay outside the gene matches. This CDR3 comprises 14 residues. The CDR3 protein is CASRGQALNEKLFF. CDR3 sequence (DNA): TGTGCCAGTAGGGGACAGGCGTTAAATGAAAAACTGTTTTTT.

This clone was seen a few times. V usage is TRBV19 and J usage is TRBJ2-5; 8 nucleotides match TRBD1. This CDR3 region has 13 residues. The germline V gene has CDR1 LNHDA and CDR2 SQIVND (reference sequence). Trimming at V came to 6 bases and at J to 2 bases, leaving 2 bases not matched to a gene. The CDR3 DNA reads as TGTGCCAGTAGCGGGACAGGTCAAGAGACCCAGTACTTC. Its translation is CASSGTGQETQYF.

The V call is TRBV5-1, the J call TRBJ2-3, with a possible D match to TRBD2 (6 bases). V was shortened by 4 bases and J by 1 base, with 10 bases between the two germline ends. Per germline, CDR1 SGHRS and CDR2 YFSETQ. The CDR3 runs to 14 residues. The CDR3 here is CASSRGGGTDTQYF. DNA for the CDR3: TGCGCCAGCAGCAGAGGAGGGGGCACAGATACGCAGTATTTT.

The chain has TRBV27 and TRBJ1-5, with TRBD1 matching 10 bases. Germline V CDR1 and CDR2: MNHEY, SMNVEV (reference sequence). With V trimmed by 6 bases and J by 6 bases, 8 bases remained unmatched. This CDR3 comprises 15 residues. The CDR3 nucleotides are TGTGCCAGCAGAACTTACCGGGACAGGGGTCAGCCCCAGCATTTT. Protein sequence: CASRTYRDRGQPQHF.

CDR3: CASSLTMGNSPLHF. CDR3 nucleotides: TGTGCCAGCAGCTTAACAATGGGGAATTCACCCCTCCACTTT. This chain joins TRBV7-9 and TRBJ1-6; D remains ambiguous. The CDR3 contains 14 residues. Germline CDR1 is SEHNR and CDR2 is FQNEAQ (reference sequence). The V end was cut by 2 bases, the J end by 7 bases, with 9 bases between.

The chain combines TRBV7-9 with TRBJ1-2; D remains unclear. The ends were cut back, 10 bases at V and 4 bases at J, with 16 bases in the middle. Germline CDR1 and CDR2: SEHNR and FQNEAQ (reference sequence). The CDR3 is 13 residues long. CDR3 residues: CATSIHGAYGYTF. The CDR3 DNA follows: TGTGCCACCTCCATACACGGAGCCTATGGCTACACCTTC.

The rearrangement uses TRBV27 and TRBJ2-1; a possible D gene is TRBD2 (6 bases). From germline, CDR1 is MNHEY and CDR2 SMNVEV (reference sequence). Trimming cost V 3 bases and J 5 bases, with 11 bases left between them. The CDR3 is 14 amino acids. As DNA, the CDR3 is TGTGCCAGCAGTTTTTCGGGCGGGAACAATGAGCAGTTCTTC. It codes for CASSFSGGNNEQFF.

The V and J genes are TRBV19 and TRBJ1-4; 7 bases line up with TRBD1. Germline loops: CDR1 LNHDA, CDR2 SQIVND (reference sequence). V lost 8 bases, J lost 0 bases, and 15 bases stayed unmatched. CDR3 length: 18 amino acids. CDR3 amino acids: CASGQTGQSRATNEKLFF. CDR3 in DNA: TGTGCCAGTGGTCAGACGGGACAGAGTCGGGCAACTAATGAAAAACTGTTTTTT.

The rearrangement joins TRBV27 to TRBJ1-5, with 7 bases matching TRBD1. Germline V gene data show CDR1 as MNHEY and CDR2 as SMNVEV (reference sequence). V was pared by 8 bases and J by 2 bases, with 3 bases of the junction left unmatched. The CDR3 loop spans 13 amino acids. In DNA, the CDR3 is TGTGCCAGCTGCAGGGGGGGCAATCAGCCCCAGCATTTT. Translated, it gives CASCRGGNQPQHF.

The chain uses TRBV25-1 and TRBJ1-3, with TRBD1 matching over 10 bases. This CDR3 spans 15 amino acids. Trimming removed 5 bases from V and 4 bases from J; junction bases left unmatched: 5. Germline V CDR1 and CDR2: MGHDK, SYGVNS. The chain's CDR3 is CASSPLDRGGNTIYF. The CDR3 DNA follows: TGTGCCAGCAGTCCGCTGGACAGGGGGGGAAACACCATATATTTT.

CDR3 sequence: CASSYGWGDNSPLHF. The CDR3 DNA reads as TGTGCCAGCAGTTATGGTTGGGGGGATAATTCACCCCTCCACTTT. This chain joins TRBV28 and TRBJ1-6, with D perhaps matching TRBD1 (5 bases). V was clipped by 4 bases and J by 5 bases, with 12 bases between them. The CDR3 is made up of 15 amino acids. The germline gives CDR1 MDHEN, CDR2 SYDVKM.

The V call is TRBV3-1 (or the pseudogene TRBV3-2), the J call TRBJ2-3; D remains ambiguous. This CDR3 is built from 12 residues. Trimming took 3 bases from V and 6 from J, leaving 7 bases between them. Per germline, CDR1 LGHDT and CDR2 YNNKEL (reference sequence). This chain's CDR3 is CASSQSGDTQYF. Written as DNA, the CDR3 is TGTGCCAGCAGCCAGAGTGGTGATACGCAGTATTTT.

The V and J genes are TRBV28 and TRBJ2-5, with a weak D call TRBD2 (6 bases). The CDR3 length is 16 residues. The V gene's germline CDR1 is MDHEN and CDR2 SYDVKM. With 7 bases removed from V and 5 bases from J, the gap between germline ends came to 23 bases. CDR3 residues: CASTSQVPGLRETQYF. CDR3 DNA: TGTGCCAGCACGTCCCAGGTCCCGGGACTGCGGGAGACCCAGTACTTC. Filled out from reference TRBV28 and TRBJ2-5, the complete variable domain reads DVKVTQSSRYLVKRTGEKVFLECVQDMDHENMFWYRQDPGLGLRLIYFSYDVKMKEKGDIPEGYSVSREKKERFSLILESASTNQTSMYLCASTSQVPGLRETQYFGPGTRLLVL.

The gene calls are TRBV27 and TRBJ1-1; 9 positions agree with TRBD1. Germline V gives CDR1 MNHEY, CDR2 SMNVEV (reference sequence). Trimming took 8 bases from V and 10 from J; bases not matched to a gene: 11. CDR3 length: 13 residues. CDR3 sequence reads: CASAPTGGGRAFF. CDR3 nucleotide sequence: TGTGCCAGCGCCCCGACAGGGGGTGGTCGAGCTTTCTTT.

The chain uses TRBV7-3 and TRBJ1-1, with D possibly being TRBD1 (5 bases). Germline CDR1 reads SGHTA; CDR2 reads FQGTGA. CDR3 size: 15 residues. The V gene lost 0 bases and the J gene lost 1 base, with 9 bases spanning the gap. Here the CDR3 DNA reads TGTGCCAGCAGCTTAACAGGTACAGGGAACACTGAAGCTTTCTTT. This translates into CASSLTGTGNTEAFF.

The CDR3 DNA sequence: TGTGCCAGCAGCTTGGCCCGGGGGGTCCAAGAGACCCAGTACTTC. Protein: CASSLARGVQETQYF. The chain combines TRBV5-6 with TRBJ2-5; TRBD2 matches 7 bases. CDR1 and CDR2 (germline): SGHDT, YYEEEE. Losses at the gene ends were 0 bases for V and 1 base for J; bases not matched to a gene: 3. CDR3 length equals 15 residues.

V usage is TRBV6-5 and J usage is TRBJ1-1; D is uncertain. The CDR3 totals 13 residues. Germline V CDR1 and CDR2: MNHEY, SVGAGI. The V end lost 6 bases, the J end lost 2 bases, and 10 bases lay between the germline ends. CDR3 sequence (DNA): TGTGCCAGCAGCCCGACACAAAACACTGAAGCTTTCTTT. This encodes CASSPTQNTEAFF.

The chain is built from TRBV5-4 and TRBJ2-4; possibly TRBD1 for D (5 bases). This CDR3 has 15 amino acids. Trimming removed 4 bases from V and 7 bases from J, with 18 bases in between. Germline CDR1 is SGHNT and CDR2 is YYREEE (reference sequence). The DNA of the CDR3 is TGTGCCAGCAGCGCGGATGGGGCAAGCCGGAACATTCAGTACTTC. This gives the protein CASSADGASRNIQYF.

J is TRBJ1-2 and V is TRBV10-2; D is undetermined. Germline V CDR1 and CDR2: WSHSY, SAAADI. Trimming removed 3 bases at V and 5 bases at J, with 10 bases between. This CDR3 is 13 amino acids long. The CDR3 DNA reads TGCGCCAGCAGTGAAACCCCAGGTTATGGCTACACCTTC. Protein product: CASSETPGYGYTF.

The gene calls are TRBV5-1 and TRBJ2-1; TRBD2 aligns across 13 bases. The germline V gene encodes CDR1 SGHRS and CDR2 YFSETQ. The CDR3 is made up of 15 amino acids. V lost 5 bases to trimming and J lost 5 bases; unmatched junction nucleotides: 4. CDR3 amino acids: CASRSGTSGNNEQFF. The CDR3 nucleotides read TGCGCCAGCAGATCCGGGACTAGCGGGAACAATGAGCAGTTCTTC.